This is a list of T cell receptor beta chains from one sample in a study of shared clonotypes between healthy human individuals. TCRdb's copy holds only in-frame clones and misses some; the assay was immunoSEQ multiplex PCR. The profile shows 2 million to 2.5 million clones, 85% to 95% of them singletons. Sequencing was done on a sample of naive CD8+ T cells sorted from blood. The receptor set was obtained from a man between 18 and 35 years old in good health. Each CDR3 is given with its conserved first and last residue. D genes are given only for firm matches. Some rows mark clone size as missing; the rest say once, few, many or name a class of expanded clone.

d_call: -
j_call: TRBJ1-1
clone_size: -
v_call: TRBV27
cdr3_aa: CASSPPGGIEAFF
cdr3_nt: TGTGCCAGCAGTCCCCCCGGCGGTATAGAAGCTTTCTTT

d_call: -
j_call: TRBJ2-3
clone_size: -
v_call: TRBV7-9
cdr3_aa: CASSPGPTDTQYF
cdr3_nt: TGTGCCAGCAGCCCAGGACCCACAGATACGCAGTATTTT

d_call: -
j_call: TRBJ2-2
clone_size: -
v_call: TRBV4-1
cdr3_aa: CASSLVEGGTGELFF
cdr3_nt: TGCGCCAGCAGCCTGGTTGAGGGTGGCACCGGGGAGCTGTTTTTT

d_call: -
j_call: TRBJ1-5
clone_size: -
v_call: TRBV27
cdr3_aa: CASSLGGAGQPQHF
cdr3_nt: TGTGCCAGCAGTTTAGGAGGGGCGGGTCAGCCCCAGCATTTT

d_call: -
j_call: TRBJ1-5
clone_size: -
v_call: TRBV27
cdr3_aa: CASRGTSIGQPQHF
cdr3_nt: TGTGCCAGCAGGGGTACAAGTATCGGTCAGCCCCAGCATTTT

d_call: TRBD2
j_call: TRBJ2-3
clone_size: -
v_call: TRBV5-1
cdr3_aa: CASSSRLAGGQTDTQYF
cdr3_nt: TGCGCCAGCAGCAGTCGACTAGCGGGAGGACAAACAGATACGCAGTATTTT

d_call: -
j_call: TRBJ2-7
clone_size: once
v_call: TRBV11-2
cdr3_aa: CASAGSSYEQYF
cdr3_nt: TGTGCCAGCGCGGGTAGCTCCTACGAGCAGTACTTC

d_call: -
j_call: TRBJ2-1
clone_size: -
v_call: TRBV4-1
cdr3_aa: CASSQGLEQFF
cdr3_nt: TGCGCCAGCAGCCAAGGTCTGGAGCAGTTCTTC

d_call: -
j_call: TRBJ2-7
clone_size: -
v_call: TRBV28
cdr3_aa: CASSQYGQSYEQYF
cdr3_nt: TGTGCCAGCAGCCAATATGGACAGTCCTACGAGCAGTACTTC

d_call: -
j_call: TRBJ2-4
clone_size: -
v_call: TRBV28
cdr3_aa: CASSSNLGVAKNIQYF
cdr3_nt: TGTGCCAGCAGTTCCAATCTAGGGGTAGCCAAAAACATTCAGTACTTC

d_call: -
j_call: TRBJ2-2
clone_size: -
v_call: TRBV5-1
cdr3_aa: CASSLGAAGTGELFF
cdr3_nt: TGCGCCAGCAGCTTGGGTGCAGCGGGCACCGGGGAGCTGTTTTTT

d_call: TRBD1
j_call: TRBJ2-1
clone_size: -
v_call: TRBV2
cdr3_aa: CASSEVGTGENEQFF
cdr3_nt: TGTGCCAGCAGTGAGGTGGGGACAGGGGAAAATGAGCAGTTCTTC

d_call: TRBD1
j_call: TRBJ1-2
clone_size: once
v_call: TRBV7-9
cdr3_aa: CAGGDREHTF
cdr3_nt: TGTGCCGGAGGGGACAGGGAACACACCTTC

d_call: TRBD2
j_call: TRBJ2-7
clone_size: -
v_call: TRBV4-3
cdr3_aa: CASSQGTVGTSGYEQYF
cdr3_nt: TGCGCCAGCAGCCAAGGAACAGTCGGGACTAGCGGCTACGAGCAGTACTTC

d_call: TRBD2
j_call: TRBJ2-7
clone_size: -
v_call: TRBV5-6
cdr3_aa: CASSETSGTLEQYF
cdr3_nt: TGTGCCAGCAGCGAGACTAGCGGGACGCTCGAGCAGTACTTC

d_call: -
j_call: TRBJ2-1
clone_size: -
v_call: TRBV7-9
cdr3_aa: CASSLVSRGEWNEQFF
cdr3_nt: TGTGCCAGCAGCTTAGTGTCCAGGGGGGAATGGAATGAGCAGTTCTTC

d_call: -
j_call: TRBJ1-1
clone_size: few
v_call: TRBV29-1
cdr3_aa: CSVVTGGEAFF
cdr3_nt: TGCAGCGTGGTGACCGGAGGTGAAGCTTTCTTT

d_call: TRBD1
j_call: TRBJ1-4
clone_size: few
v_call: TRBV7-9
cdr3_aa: CASSLLGQAYEKLFF
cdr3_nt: TGTGCCAGCAGCTTACTAGGACAGGCCTATGAAAAACTGTTTTTT

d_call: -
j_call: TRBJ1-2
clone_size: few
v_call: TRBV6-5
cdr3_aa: CASSYSGSQGYTF
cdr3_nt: TGTGCCAGCAGTTACTCGGGATCTCAGGGCTACACCTTC

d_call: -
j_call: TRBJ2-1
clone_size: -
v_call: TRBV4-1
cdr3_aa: CASSKGHNNEQFF
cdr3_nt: TGCGCCAGCAGCAAAGGACACAACAATGAGCAGTTCTTC

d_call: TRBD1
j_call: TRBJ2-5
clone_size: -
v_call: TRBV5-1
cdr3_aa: CASSLDWTGTQETQYF
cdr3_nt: TGCGCCAGCAGCTTGGATTGGACAGGGACCCAAGAGACCCAGTACTTC

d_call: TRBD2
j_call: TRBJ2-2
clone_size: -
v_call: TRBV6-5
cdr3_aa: CASSYTAGVGGELFF
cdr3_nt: TGTGCCAGCAGTTACACGGCGGGAGTGGGCGGGGAGCTGTTTTTT

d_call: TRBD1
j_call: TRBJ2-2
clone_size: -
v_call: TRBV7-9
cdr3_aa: CASRTGTGATGELFF
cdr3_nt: TGTGCCAGCAGAACCGGGACAGGGGCCACCGGGGAGCTGTTTTTT

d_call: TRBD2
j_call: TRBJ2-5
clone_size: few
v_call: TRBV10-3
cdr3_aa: CAIKSGGETRYF
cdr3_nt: TGTGCCATCAAGTCCGGGGGGGAGACCCGGTACTTC

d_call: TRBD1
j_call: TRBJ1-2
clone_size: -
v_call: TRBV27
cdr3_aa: CASSPSTGNYGYTF
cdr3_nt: TGTGCCAGCAGTCCGTCGACAGGGAACTATGGCTACACCTTC

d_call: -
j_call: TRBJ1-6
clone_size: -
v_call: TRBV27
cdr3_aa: CASSYGGGNSPLHF
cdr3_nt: TGTGCCAGCAGTTACGGGGGAGGGAATTCACCCCTCCACTTT

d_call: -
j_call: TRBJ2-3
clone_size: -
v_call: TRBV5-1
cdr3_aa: CASSLDLADTQYF
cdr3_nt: TGCGCCAGCAGCCTTGATTTGGCAGATACGCAGTATTTT

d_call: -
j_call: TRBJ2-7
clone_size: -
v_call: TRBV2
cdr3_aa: CASIGHEQYF
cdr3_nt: TGTGCCAGCATAGGCCACGAGCAGTACTTC

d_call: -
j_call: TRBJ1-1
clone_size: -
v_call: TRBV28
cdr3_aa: CASSLTRTTMNTEAFF
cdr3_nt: TGTGCCAGCAGTTTAACGCGGACGACTATGAACACTGAAGCTTTCTTT

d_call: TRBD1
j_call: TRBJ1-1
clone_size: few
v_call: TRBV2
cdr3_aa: CASSGQGNTEAFF
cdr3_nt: TGTGCCAGCAGTGGACAGGGGAACACTGAAGCTTTCTTT

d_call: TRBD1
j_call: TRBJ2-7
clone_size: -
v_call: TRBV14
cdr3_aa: CASSQGATTGGQDEQYF
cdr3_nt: TGTGCCAGCAGCCAAGGGGCGACTACAGGGGGCCAGGACGAGCAGTACTTC

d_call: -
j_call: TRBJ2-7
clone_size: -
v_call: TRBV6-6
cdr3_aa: CASSPDRFWSYEQYF
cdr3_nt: TGTGCCAGCAGTCCCGACAGGTTTTGGTCCTACGAGCAGTACTTC

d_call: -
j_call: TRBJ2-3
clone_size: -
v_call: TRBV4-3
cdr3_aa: CASSQDPWTNTDTQYF
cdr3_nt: TGCGCCAGCAGCCAAGACCCTTGGACTAACACAGATACGCAGTATTTT

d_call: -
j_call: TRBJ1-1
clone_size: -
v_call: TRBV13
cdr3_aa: CASSARRLNTEAFF
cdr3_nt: TGTGCCAGCAGCGCTAGAAGGCTGAACACTGAAGCTTTCTTT

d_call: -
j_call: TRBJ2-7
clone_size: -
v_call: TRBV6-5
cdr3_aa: CASSYSSGERPYEQYF
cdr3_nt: TGTGCCAGCAGTTACTCCTCCGGGGAGCGGCCCTACGAGCAGTACTTC

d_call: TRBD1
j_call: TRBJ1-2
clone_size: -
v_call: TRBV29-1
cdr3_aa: CSVDQGAFGYTF
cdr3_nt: TGCAGCGTTGATCAGGGGGCTTTTGGCTACACCTTC

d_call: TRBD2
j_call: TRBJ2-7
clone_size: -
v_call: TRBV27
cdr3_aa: CASSTQPLAAASYEQYF
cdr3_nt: TGTGCCAGCAGTACCCAACCCCTAGCGGCCGCGTCCTACGAGCAGTACTTC

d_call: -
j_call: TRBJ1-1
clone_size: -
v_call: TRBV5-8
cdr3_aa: CASSLSMNTEAFF
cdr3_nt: TGTGCCAGCAGCTTGTCGATGAACACTGAAGCTTTCTTT

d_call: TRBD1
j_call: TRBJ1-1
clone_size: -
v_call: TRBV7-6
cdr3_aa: CASSESGQGERAFF
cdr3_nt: TGTGCCAGCAGCGAATCGGGGCAGGGGGAGCGAGCTTTCTTT

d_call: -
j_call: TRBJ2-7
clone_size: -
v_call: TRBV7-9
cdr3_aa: CASSLVKGEGHEQYF
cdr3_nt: TGTGCCAGCAGCTTAGTAAAGGGGGAGGGCCATGAGCAGTACTTC

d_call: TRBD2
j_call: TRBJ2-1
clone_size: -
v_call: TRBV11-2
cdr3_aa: CASSLWLAGGYNEQFF
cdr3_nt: TGTGCCAGCAGCTTATGGCTAGCGGGAGGATACAATGAGCAGTTCTTC

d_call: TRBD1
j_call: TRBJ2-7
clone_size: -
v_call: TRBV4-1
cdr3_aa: CASSQGDRGYEQYF
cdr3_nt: TGCGCCAGCAGCCAAGGGGACAGGGGGTACGAGCAGTACTTC

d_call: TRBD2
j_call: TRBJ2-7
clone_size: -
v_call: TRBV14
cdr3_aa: CASSQRLAGGSEQYF
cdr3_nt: TGTGCCAGCAGCCAACGACTAGCGGGAGGTTCCGAGCAGTACTTC

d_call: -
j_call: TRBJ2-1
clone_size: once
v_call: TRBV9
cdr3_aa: CASSAEVGFAINEQFF
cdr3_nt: TGTGCCAGCAGCGCCGAGGTCGGTTTTGCGATCAATGAGCAGTTCTTC

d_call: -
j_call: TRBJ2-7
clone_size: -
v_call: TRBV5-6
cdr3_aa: CASSLGRTLEQYF
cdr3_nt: TGTGCCAGCAGCTTGGGCAGGACCCTTGAGCAGTACTTC

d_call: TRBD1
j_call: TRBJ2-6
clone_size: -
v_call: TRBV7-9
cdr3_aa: CASSLDRDGVLTF
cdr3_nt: TGTGCCAGCAGCCTTGACAGGGACGGCGTCCTGACTTTC

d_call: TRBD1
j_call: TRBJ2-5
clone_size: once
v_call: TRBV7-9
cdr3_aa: CASSFLTGEETQYF
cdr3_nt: TGTGCCAGCAGCTTCCTAACAGGGGAAGAGACCCAGTACTTC

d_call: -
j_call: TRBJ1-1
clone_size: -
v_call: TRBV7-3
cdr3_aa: CASSLNRNTEAFF
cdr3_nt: TGTGCCAGCAGCTTGAACAGGAACACTGAAGCTTTCTTT

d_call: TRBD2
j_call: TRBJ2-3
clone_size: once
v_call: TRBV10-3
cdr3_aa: CAISDSGSGLGTDTQYF
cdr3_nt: TGTGCCATCAGTGATAGCGGGAGTGGTCTAGGCACAGATACGCAGTATTTT

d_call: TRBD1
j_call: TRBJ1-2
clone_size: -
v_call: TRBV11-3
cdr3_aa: CASSRGTVLFYGYTF
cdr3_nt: TGTGCCAGCAGCCGAGGGACAGTTCTTTTCTATGGCTACACCTTC

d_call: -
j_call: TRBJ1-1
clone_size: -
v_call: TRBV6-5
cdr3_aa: CASRTKGEGVTEAFF
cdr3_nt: TGTGCCAGCAGAACCAAGGGGGAGGGGGTCACTGAAGCTTTCTTT